A single sample is the source of the 12 T cell receptor beta chains below, sequenced in a study of cytomegalovirus exposure and HLA in healthy donors. Use of 60 Vbeta and 13 Jbeta primers characterized the PCR. Sequencing was performed with immunoSEQ multiplex PCR; in TCRdb, only in-frame clones are kept and a portion is missing. The table lists 80,000 to 100,000 clones, more than 60% of them singletons. The sample was PBMCs. Receptors originate from a man aged 50 to 60 in good health and CMV-seropositive.

The chain joins TRBV27 to TRBJ2-3, with 8 bases lining up with TRBD1. Unmatched junction bases numbered 11, after V lost 7 bases and J lost 2 bases. The length of the CDR3 is 16 residues. The germline V gene encodes CDR1 MNHEY and CDR2 SMNVEV (reference sequence). CDR3 DNA sequence: TGTGCCAGCACCGAGTTGGGGACAGGACACACAGATACGCAGTATTTT. Translation: CASTELGTGHTDTQYF.

The chain employs TRBV19 and TRBJ1-2; tentatively, D is TRBD1 (5 bases). The V gene lost 3 bases and the J gene lost 4 bases, with 15 bases spanning the gap. There are 15 residues in the CDR3. Germline V CDR1 and CDR2: LNHDA, SQIVND (reference sequence). The CDR3 sequence is CASSISGIGVYGYTF. DNA of the CDR3: TGTGCCAGTAGTATTTCGGGTATAGGGGTCTATGGCTACACCTTC.

The V and J genes are TRBV6-1 and TRBJ1-2; 8 positions agree with TRBD1. The CDR3 length is 12 residues. The junction had 3 bases not matched to a gene; V was cut back by 6 bases and J by 6 bases. Looked up from germline, CDR1 is MNHNS and CDR2 is SASEGT. The CDR3 loop is CASRPTGDGYTF. Written as DNA, the CDR3 is TGTGCCAGCAGACCGACAGGGGATGGCTACACCTTC.

This chain uses TRBV7-9 with TRBJ1-2, with D maybe TRBD1 (6 bases). The CDR3 loop spans 13 amino acids. V was pared by 6 bases and J by 4 bases, with 12 bases between. CDR1 is SEHNR and CDR2 is FQNEAQ in the germline V gene (reference sequence). The CDR3 loop reads CASRSDRIYGYTF. DNA of the CDR3: TGTGCCAGCAGGTCGGACAGAATCTATGGCTACACCTTC.

The rearrangement uses TRBV19 and TRBJ1-2; no clear D. V lost 3 bases and J 8 bases, leaving 10 bases between the germline ends. This CDR3 has 12 residues. Germline values: CDR1 LNHDA, CDR2 SQIVND (reference sequence). The CDR3 reads CASSIIGEGYTF. The CDR3 coding sequence is TGTGCCAGTAGTATTATCGGGGAAGGCTACACCTTC.

The chain recombines TRBV28 with TRBJ2-7, with D perhaps TRBD2 (5 bases). The germline V and J ends were trimmed by 7 bases and 0 bases, with 13 bases remaining between them. This CDR3 is built from 14 residues. Germline CDR1 reads MDHEN; CDR2 reads SYDVKM. The CDR3 region is CASTLDGSSYEQYF. The CDR3 nucleotides read TGTGCCAGCACTCTAGATGGGAGCTCCTACGAGCAGTACTTC.

V usage is TRBV11-2 and J usage is TRBJ2-7; D is unresolved. V dropped 2 bases and J dropped 2 bases, with 7 bases sitting between them. Looked up from germline, CDR1 is SGHAT and CDR2 is FQNNGV. The CDR3 has 13 amino acids. CDR3 nucleotide sequence: TGTGCCAGCAGCTTAATCCGGGCCTACGAGCAGTACTTC. Its translation: CASSLIRAYEQYF.

The chain joins TRBV5-1 to TRBJ2-2, with 8 nucleotides matching TRBD1. V was pared by 4 bases and J by 4 bases, with 6 bases of the junction left unmatched. The CDR3 sequence is 15 residues long. Per the germline V gene, CDR1 is SGHRS and CDR2 is YFSETQ. This CDR3 is CASSTGQAPTGELFF. Written as DNA, the CDR3 is TGCGCCAGCAGCACGGGACAGGCTCCCACCGGGGAGCTGTTTTTT.

The chain is built from TRBV7-2 and TRBJ2-2, with TRBD1 matching 7 bases. CDR3 length: 15 amino acids. Germline V gene data show CDR1 as SGHTA and CDR2 as FQGNSA. The J segment lost 7 bases and the V segment lost 0 bases, leaving 5 bases of the junction unmatched. The chain's CDR3 is CASSLASTGDGELFF. The CDR3 DNA sequence: TGTGCCAGCAGCTTAGCCTCCACAGGGGACGGGGAGCTGTTTTTT. The variable domain in full, with the rest retrieved from reference TRBV7-2 and TRBJ2-2, is GAGVSQSPSNKVTEKGKDVELRCDPISGHTALYWYRQSLGQGLEFLIYFQGNSAPDKSGLPSDRFSAERTGGSVSTLTIQRTQQEDSAVYLCASSLASTGDGELFFGEGSRLTVL.

A few counts support this clone. The chain carries TRBV19 and TRBJ2-5; possible D gene TRBD2, 5 bases. Judging by the DNA end, TRBJ2-7 fits better; the J call may be wrong. Per germline, CDR1 LNHDA and CDR2 SQIVND (reference sequence). CDR3 size: 16 residues. The CDR3 coding sequence is TGTGCCAGTAGCAAGAGCGGCGACCCCGGCTCCTACGAGCAGTACTTC. This encodes CASSKSGDPGSYEQYF.

The chain employs TRBV5-1 and TRBJ1-1, with 8 bases identical to TRBD1. Trimming removed 3 bases from V and 4 bases from J; junction bases left unmatched: 2. There are 13 residues in the CDR3. Germline V gives CDR1 SGHRS, CDR2 YFSETQ. The DNA of the CDR3 is TGCGCCAGCAGCTCTACAGGGGGCACTGAAGCTTTCTTT. Protein sequence: CASSSTGGTEAFF.

V is TRBV7-8 and J is TRBJ2-1; no clear D. V lost 2 bases to trimming and J lost 5 bases, with 10 bases between them. CDR1 and CDR2 (germline): SGHVS, FQNEAQ. The CDR3 consists of 14 residues. CDR3 coding DNA: TGTGCCAGCAGCTTATTGGCGGCCAACAATGAGCAGTTCTTC. Protein: CASSLLAANNEQFF.